Reported below is one TCR beta chain. Its antigen remains unidentified. One end of the junction varies from germline; a read error may be responsible. Original handling: Differences in CDR3 between clinicopathological groups were drawn on to build a classifier intended to discriminate distant-metastatic papillary thyroid cancer patients. TCRdb reprocessed the PCR reads using MiXCR. The V and J calls were not made by the authors but by TCRdb's processing. The profile shows about 35,000 clones, approximately 19% of them singletons. CDR3 length: 13 amino acids. Germline-derived CDR1 and CDR2 are SGHNT and YENEEA. This sample stems from a study of metastatic and nonmetastatic thyroid tumors. About the study: Repertoires were compared across blood and tumor or nodule tissue from malignant and benign thyroid patients.

Study outcomes and limitations: Patients with malignant thyroid tumors reportedly had significantly higher TCR beta diversity than those with benign nodules, in blood and tumor.

Nobody among the patients had been given any treatment before thyroid surgery. The rearrangement links TRBV11-3 to TRBJ2-7, with D hard to call. Sequencing input: blood. This receptor was obtained from a female donor with papillary thyroid cancer or a benign thyroid nodule (not recorded which). Some clones in this sample may be carry-over from other donors' samples. CDR3 in DNA: TGTGCCAGCAGCCGCTGGAGAACCTACGATCAGTACTTC. This translates into CASSRWRTYDQYF.